Listed here is a single TCR beta chain. Its antigen is currently unknown. MiXCR, run by TCRdb on the reads, gives a single entry per CDR3 protein. The table lists approximately 590,000 distinct CDR3 sequences, approximately 40% of them singletons, with about 46% in the top ten. These data belong to a study of T cell repertoires in cytomegalovirus infection. Trimming took 5 bases from V and 2 from J, leaving 16 bases between them. Germline CDR1 SNHLY, CDR2 FYNNEI. The CDR3 runs to 16 residues. The sequencing used cultured PBMCs, collected from culture after CMV antigen stimulation. The sequence was collected from a human donor in good health (CMV status not recorded). Some clones in this sample may be carry-over from other donors' samples. This chain connects TRBV2 to TRBJ2-1; D gene ambiguous. The CDR3 sequence is CASSQNDSPPYNEQFF. The CDR3 nucleotides read TGTGCCAGCAGTCAAAACGACTCTCCGCCCTACAATGAGCAGTTCTTC.